A selection of T cell receptor beta chains follows, all from one sample in a study of T cells in Graves' hyperthyroidism and ophthalmopathy. A single record per CDR3 protein comes from TCRdb applying MiXCR to the multiplex PCR reads. The sample has 300,000 to 450,000 distinct CDR3 sequences; about 14% are singletons. The sequencing input was blood. Receptors were obtained from a woman under 40 with Graves' ophthalmopathy. Both conserved end residues are part of each CDR3. D genes are given only for firm matches. The size entry is marked missing in some rows and otherwise reads once, few, many or a size class.

J gene | clone size | V gene | D gene | CDR3 DNA | CDR3 protein
TRBJ2-2 | - | TRBV12-3/TRBV12-4 | - | TGTGCCAGCAGTTTAACAGCCACCGGGGAGCTGTTTTTT | CASSLTATGELFF
TRBJ1-5 | many | TRBV7-2 | - | TGTGCCAGCAGCTCAAATAGCAATCAGCCCCAGCATTTT | CASSSNSNQPQHF
TRBJ2-1 | many | TRBV11-2 | TRBD1 | TGTGCCAGCAGCGGACCGGGACAGGCGAACAATGAGCAGTTCTTC | CASSGPGQANNEQFF
TRBJ1-1 | many | TRBV5-1 | - | TGCGCCAGTTCCCTCGGGGTACCCCCTGAAGCTTTCTTT | CASSLGVPPEAFF
TRBJ1-5 | many | TRBV12-3/TRBV12-4 | - | TGTGCCAGCAGTCAGGGCGCCGCTCAGCCCCAGCATTTT | CASSQGAAQPQHF
TRBJ2-1 | few | TRBV19 | TRBD1 | TGTGCCAGTGGGACAGGGAGTCAGGTCGGTGAGCAGTTCTTC | CASGTGSQVGEQFF
TRBJ1-4 | - | TRBV9 | - | TGTGCCAGCACCCCAGGGTTCACTAATGAAAAACTGTTTTTT | CASTPGFTNEKLFF
TRBJ2-2 | - | TRBV3-1 | TRBD1 | TGTGCCAGCAGCCAAGGGCCGACAGGGGTCGGGGAGCTGTTTTTT | CASSQGPTGVGELFF
TRBJ2-7 | - | TRBV28 | TRBD2 | TGTGCCAGCAGGCGGGGTGGCGGGGGGCCCTCCTACGAGCAGCACTTC | CASRRGGGGPSYEQHF
TRBJ1-3 | - | TRBV10-3 | - | TGTGCCAACCGGGCCACCTCTGGAAACACCATATATTTT | CANRATSGNTIYF
TRBJ2-7 | many | TRBV28 | TRBD1 | TGTGCCAGCAGTGTAGGACAGGGGAGCTCCTACGAGCAGTACTTC | CASSVGQGSSYEQYF
TRBJ1-1 | few | TRBV7-3 | - | TGTACCAGCAGCTCCTCGGGCCACACTGAAGCTTTCTTT | CTSSSSGHTEAFF
TRBJ2-7 | many | TRBV7-2 | - | TGTGCCAGCAGCCCCCAGATAGGGGGTGGCACCTACGAGCAGTACTTC | CASSPQIGGGTYEQYF
TRBJ1-2 | many | TRBV20-1 | - | TGCAGTGCTTATTATCGGGGAAACTATGGCTACACCTTC | CSAYYRGNYGYTF
TRBJ2-7 | many | TRBV2 | - | TGTGCCAGCATCGCAGGTGTAGGACCAAGGGAGCAGTACTTC | CASIAGVGPREQYF
TRBJ2-7 | many | TRBV30 | - | TGTGCCTGGAGTGTACCTAAGGGTGGAACCTACGAGCAGTACTTC | CAWSVPKGGTYEQYF
TRBJ2-5 | many | TRBV28 | TRBD2 | TGTGCCAGCAGAGCTAGCGGCCAAGAGACCCAGTACTTC | CASRASGQETQYF
TRBJ1-4 | many | TRBV27 | - | TGTGCCAGCAGTTTGGTTGAGGACAGAGAAAAACTGTTTTTT | CASSLVEDREKLFF
TRBJ1-2 | many | TRBV10-3 | TRBD1 | TGTGCCATCAGTACAACAGGGGGCGGCGGCTACACCTTC | CAISTTGGGGYTF
TRBJ2-7 | many | TRBV5-5 | TRBD1 | TGTGCCAGCAGCACGTCCGGGACAGGGTCCTACGAGCAGTACTTC | CASSTSGTGSYEQYF
TRBJ1-2 | many | TRBV28 | TRBD1 | TGTGCCAGCAGTAGGGGGCATGGCTACACCTTC | CASSRGHGYTF
TRBJ2-3 | many | TRBV2 | TRBD2 | TGTGCCAGCAGTTCGACTAGCGGGGAGGCAGATACGCAGTATTTT | CASSSTSGEADTQYF
TRBJ2-2 | many | TRBV27 | TRBD2 | TGTGCCACCGGGAGGCGGAACACCGGGGAGCTGTTTTTT | CATGRRNTGELFF
TRBJ2-1 | many | TRBV11-1 | TRBD1 | TGTGCCAGCAGCTTAGAGAGGACAGGCCACAATGAGCAGTTCTTC | CASSLERTGHNEQFF
TRBJ1-2 | many | TRBV7-9 | - | TGTGCCAGCAGCTTGACAGAAAGCTATGGCTACACCTTC | CASSLTESYGYTF
TRBJ2-5 | many | TRBV6-1 | TRBD1 | TGTGCCAGCAGTTTGACAGGGGGCGAGACCCAGTACTTC | CASSLTGGETQYF
TRBJ2-1 | many | TRBV5-1 | TRBD2 | TGCGCCAGCAGCTTGGTGGGGACTAGCGGGGTGAATGAGCAGTTCTTC | CASSLVGTSGVNEQFF
TRBJ2-5 | many | TRBV3-1 | - | TGTGCCAGCAGCCTACAGGGGGGGGTGGTAGAGACCCAGTACTTC | CASSLQGGVVETQYF
TRBJ2-3 | many | TRBV20-1 | - | TGCAGTGCTAGAGTAGTAGCGGCCTCTAGCACAGATACGCAGTATTTT | CSARVVAASSTDTQYF
TRBJ1-5 | many | TRBV12-3/TRBV12-4 | - | TGTGCCAGCAGCTCAGGGTCTCCCGATCAGCCCCAGCATTTT | CASSSGSPDQPQHF
TRBJ2-1 | many | TRBV6-2/TRBV6-3 | - | TGTGCCAGCAGTTACTCCCGGAAAACCTACAATGAGCAGTTCTTC | CASSYSRKTYNEQFF
TRBJ2-1 | many | TRBV12-3/TRBV12-4 | TRBD1 | TGTGCCAGCAGTTTTGACAGGGGGAGTTACAATGAGCAGTTCTTC | CASSFDRGSYNEQFF
TRBJ2-5 | - | TRBV9 | TRBD2 | TGTGCCAGCAGCCCCCCTCAGACTAGCGGGTTCCAAGAGACCCAGTACTTC | CASSPPQTSGFQETQYF
TRBJ1-2 | - | TRBV7-3 | - | TGTGCCAGCAGCTTCTCAGGGCCCGTAAGGGATGGCTACACCTTC | CASSFSGPVRDGYTF
TRBJ1-5 | many | TRBV27 | TRBD1 | TGTGCCAGCAGTTCTACAGGGGGCCCCCTTATATATAGCAATCAGCCCCAGCATTTT | CASSSTGGPLIYSNQPQHF
TRBJ2-3 | - | TRBV6-2/TRBV6-3 | - | TGTGCCAGCAGTTACTCGCGGAGGGACACCAGCACAGATACGCAGTATTTT | CASSYSRRDTSTDTQYF
TRBJ1-6 | - | TRBV20-1 | - | TGCAGTGCTACCAAAAAAGTGGCGGCGGGCTATAATTCACCCCTCCACTTT | CSATKKVAAGYNSPLHF
TRBJ2-7 | few | TRBV4-1 | TRBD2 | TGCGCCAGCAGCCAAGAACTAGCGGGGACCTACGAGCAGTACTTC | CASSQELAGTYEQYF
TRBJ2-2 | - | TRBV6-1 | - | TGTGCCAGCAGGGAGATCGGGGTGGGCACCGGGGAGCTGTTTTTT | CASREIGVGTGELFF
TRBJ1-2 | many | TRBV30 | - | TGTGCCTGGAGACAGGGTCTAGCTAACTATGGCTACACCTTC | CAWRQGLANYGYTF
TRBJ2-1 | many | TRBV28 | - | TGTGCCAGCAGGAGGCAGGTAGGCTCAGGTACCTACAATGAGCAGTTCTTC | CASRRQVGSGTYNEQFF
TRBJ1-4 | few | TRBV25-1 | - | TGTGCCAGCAGTGCCCATGGCGGAAACGAACCAGGAAAACTGTTTTTT | CASSAHGGNEPGKLFF
TRBJ2-7 | many | TRBV12-3/TRBV12-4 | TRBD1 | TGTGCCAGCAGGTGGACAGGGGAGTACGAGCAGTACTTC | CASRWTGEYEQYF
TRBJ1-2 | - | TRBV5-5 | - | TGTGCCAGCAGTCGCATGGGCAGGCAATTGAACTATGGCTACACCTTC | CASSRMGRQLNYGYTF